This T cell receptor beta chain was captured by sequencing in a study of blood T cell repertoires in COVID-19. The CDR3 loop spans 18 amino acids. Germline CDR1 reads SGHRS; CDR2 reads YFSETQ. Trimming removed 4 bases from V and 1 base from J, with 23 bases in between. Some clones are missing from TCRdb's copy, which holds only in-frame ones; the method was immunoSEQ multiplex PCR. The sample shows tens of thousands of clones, 80% to 90% of them seen only once. Sequenced sample: peripheral blood. The chain uses TRBV5-1 and TRBJ1-1; a possible D gene is TRBD1 (6 bases). This receptor was taken from a human donor in a cohort sampled during active COVID-19. The CDR3 region is CASSPDRSSIVSNTEAFF. The CDR3 coding sequence is TGCGCCAGCAGCCCAGACAGGTCGTCAATTGTGTCGAACACTGAAGCTTTCTTT.